This T cell receptor beta chain comes out of a study of cytomegalovirus exposure and HLA in healthy donors. This PCR relied on a set of 60 Vbeta primers and 13 Jbeta primers. Generated by immunoSEQ multiplex PCR, the TCRdb table keeps only in-frame clones and is missing some. The sample has 130,000 to 150,000 clones; 73% are singletons. Regarding the study as a whole: A later analysis linked some 17,000 TCR beta sequences to HLA alleles at 0.05 false discovery rate. Sequence variants that were highly shared formed a cluster that was likely a sequencing artifact. Rarity characterized most TCR sequences, yet some public TCRs appeared in many donors.

This clone was detected a few times. Its antigen is unknown. The TCR was taken from a human donor in good health. Sequenced sample: PBMCs.

CDR3 protein: CSARMAVEAFF. In nucleotides, the CDR3 is TGCAGTGCTAGGATGGCAGTTGAAGCTTTCTTT. The rearrangement links TRBV20-1 to TRBJ1-1; D not resolved. V gave up 3 bases and J gave up 7 bases, with 9 bases separating them. The germline CDR1 and CDR2 sequences are DFQATT and SNEGSKA (reference sequence). The CDR3 is made up of 11 amino acids.